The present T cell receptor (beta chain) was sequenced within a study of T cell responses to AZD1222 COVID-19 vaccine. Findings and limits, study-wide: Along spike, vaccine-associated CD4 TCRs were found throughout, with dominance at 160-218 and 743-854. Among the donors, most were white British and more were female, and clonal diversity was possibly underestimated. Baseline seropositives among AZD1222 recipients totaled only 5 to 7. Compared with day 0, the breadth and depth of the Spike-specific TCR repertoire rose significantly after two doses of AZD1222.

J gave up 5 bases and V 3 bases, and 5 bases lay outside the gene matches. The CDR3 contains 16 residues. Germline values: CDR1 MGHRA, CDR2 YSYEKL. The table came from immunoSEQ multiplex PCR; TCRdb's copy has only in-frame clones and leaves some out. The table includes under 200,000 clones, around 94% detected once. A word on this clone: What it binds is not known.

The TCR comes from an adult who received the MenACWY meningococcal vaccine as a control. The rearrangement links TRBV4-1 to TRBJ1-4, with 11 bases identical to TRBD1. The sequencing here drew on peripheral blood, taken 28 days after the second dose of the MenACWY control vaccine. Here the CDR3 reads CASSHTWTGGNEKLFF. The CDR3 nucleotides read TGCGCCAGCAGCCACACATGGACAGGGGGCAATGAAAAACTGTTTTTT.